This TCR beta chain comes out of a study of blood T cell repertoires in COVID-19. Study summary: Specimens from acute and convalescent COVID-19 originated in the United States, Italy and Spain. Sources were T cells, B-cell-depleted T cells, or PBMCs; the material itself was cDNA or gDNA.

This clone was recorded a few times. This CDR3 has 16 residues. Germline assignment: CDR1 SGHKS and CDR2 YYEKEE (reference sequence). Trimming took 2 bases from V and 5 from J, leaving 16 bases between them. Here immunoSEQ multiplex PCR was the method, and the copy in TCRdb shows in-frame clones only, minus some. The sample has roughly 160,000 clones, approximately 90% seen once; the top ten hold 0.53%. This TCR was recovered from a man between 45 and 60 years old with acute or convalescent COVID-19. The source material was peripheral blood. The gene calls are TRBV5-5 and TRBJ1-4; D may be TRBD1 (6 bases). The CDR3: CASSFRRQGLNEKLFF. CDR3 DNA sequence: TGTGCCAGCAGCTTTAGGCGCCAGGGGCTCAATGAAAAACTGTTTTTT.